The present TCR beta chain was sequenced within a study of tumor-infiltrating lymphocytes in glioblastoma multiforme (dated by TCRdb to about 2017). Looking at the study overall: Whether intratumoral genomic heterogeneity fosters TIL diversity was tested through joint investigation of somatic mutations, TIL diversity and immune response activity.

Broader findings and caveats from the paper: Because T cells carry unequal numbers of TCR transcripts, RNA-based TCR sequencing may distort clone frequencies. The authors noted that sorting T cells into functional subsets, which was not done in this study, would be a future improvement. Generalizability is limited because the TCR and somatic mutation analysis included only one glioblastoma patient.

The CDR3 runs 13 residues from the cysteine to the phenylalanine. The read is trimmed to its CDR3 DNA, 39 bases read in frame from base 1. The V and J ends are trimmed by 5 bases and 11 bases, leaving 18 bases between them. Per the germline V gene, SGHAT is the CDR1 and FQNNGV is the CDR2. The AllPrep DNA/RNA mini kit was used to purify genomic DNA and total RNA simultaneously from each of the nine to ten tumor samples. Every RNA sample had an RNA integrity number above 6.5 and an OD 260/280 ratio above 1.9. Comments on this clonotype: The target of this receptor is not known. Base qualities are not at hand, and no much larger clone is one base apart.

Using a modified ARM-PCR protocol with multiple V-beta primers and a C-beta primer, the team built TCRB libraries from RNA through three nested multiplex PCR rounds. TCRB-specific cDNA was synthesized from roughly 0.47 ug total RNA with ProtoScript II Reverse Transcriptase and a C-beta primer. The description of the TCRB libraries did not include any unique molecular identifiers. In the third PCR, barcodes and adapters were added over approximately 23 cycles with Deep VentR (exo-) polymerase, after which 250-500 bp bands were gel purified. TCRB libraries were sequenced on an Illumina HiSeq 2500 with 250 bp paired-end reads. Per the original workflow: Trimmomatic was used to clean reads, FLASH to merge reads, MiGEC to assign V, D and J segments, and VDJtools to perform the analysis. Repertoire diversity was quantified with the Shannon-Wiener diversity index calculated using VDJtools. TCRdb trimmed the raw reads at Q25, called clones with MiXCR and kept productive beta chains. Every distinct CDR3 protein forms one entry, paired with its most common genes and DNA. It is TCRdb's table, rather than the study itself, that gives the V and J calls and clone size. The sample includes about 13,000 distinct CDR3 sequences, with around 66% observed a single time. The ten largest clones represent around 33% of the sample.

The sample was brain tumor tissue. The source is a male donor with glioblastoma. The sequence links TRBV11-2 to TRBJ1-1; the D segment could be TRBD1, given 5 matching bases. This receptor has the CDR3 CASSLSYDRSAFF. In nucleotides, the sequence is TGTGCCAGCAGCCTGAGTTACGACAGATCGGCTTTCTTT.